These T cell receptor beta chains were read from a single sample in a study of vaccination effects on CD4 cells after COVID-19. Only in-frame clones appear in the TCRdb table, and some are missing; sequencing was by immunoSEQ multiplex PCR. The sample lists approximately 28,000 clones, around 82% occurring once. Their target antigens are unknown. The source material was CD4+ T cells from PBMCs cultured with HCoV-NL63 spike peptides, sampled before COVID-19 vaccination. All receptors come from a human donor who had a prior SARS-CoV-2 infection. The CDR3 runs from the conserved cysteine through the conserved F or W. A D gene is named only where the DNA matches it firmly. Part of the rows lack a size; the others show once, few, many or a class for expanded clones.

abundance | len | j_gene | v_gene | d_gene | CDR3aa | CDR3nt
few | 18 | TRBJ2-3 | TRBV25-1 | NA | CASSRSTALGGFTDTQYF | TGTGCCAGCAGTCGCTCTACCGCCTTAGGGGGATTCACAGATACGCAGTATTTT
NA | 14 | TRBJ2-5 | TRBV2 | TRBD1 | CASSTDRGLETQYF | TGTGCCAGCAGTACTGACAGGGGGCTAGAGACCCAGTACTTC
few | 16 | TRBJ2-7 | TRBV6-1 | TRBD2 | CASSEWIWGLGYEQYF | TGTGCCAGCAGTGAATGGATATGGGGACTAGGCTACGAGCAGTACTTC
NA | 13 | TRBJ1-1 | TRBV2 | TRBD1 | CASIRDRGTEAFF | TGTGCCAGCATAAGGGACAGGGGTACTGAAGCTTTCTTT
NA | 14 | TRBJ1-4 | TRBV6-6 | NA | CASSSGRTNEKLFF | TGTGCCAGCAGTTCCGGGAGGACTAATGAAAAACTGTTTTTT
NA | 13 | TRBJ1-1 | TRBV7-2 | NA | CASSLELQSVAFF | TGTGCCAGCAGCTTAGAACTTCAGTCAGTGGCTTTCTTT
NA | 16 | TRBJ2-7 | TRBV5-1 | TRBD2 | CASSTTGLASSYEQYF | TGCGCCAGCAGCACGACGGGACTAGCGAGCTCCTACGAGCAGTACTTC
NA | 17 | TRBJ1-2 | TRBV7-2 | TRBD1 | CASSSEPGQASNYGYTF | TGTGCCAGCAGCTCAGAACCGGGACAGGCTTCTAACTATGGCTACACCTTC
NA | 13 | TRBJ1-1 | TRBV2 | NA | CAGQREGGTEAFF | TGTGCCGGACAAAGGGAGGGTGGCACTGAAGCTTTCTTT
NA | 14 | TRBJ2-7 | TRBV10-3 | TRBD2 | CAIRERGGLHEQYF | TGTGCCATCAGGGAGCGGGGGGGCCTCCACGAGCAGTACTTC
few | 13 | TRBJ1-3 | TRBV7-2 | NA | CASSFNGGDGPYF | TGTGCCAGCAGCTTTAATGGGGGCGACGGCCCCTATTTT
NA | 15 | TRBJ2-5 | TRBV7-9 | NA | CASSLGTGFVETQYF | TGTGCCAGCAGCTTAGGTACAGGGTTCGTAGAGACCCAGTACTTC
NA | 15 | TRBJ2-5 | TRBV7-9 | TRBD2 | CASQRLAGEQETQYF | TGTGCCAGCCAACGACTAGCGGGGGAACAAGAGACCCAGTACTTC
NA | 11 | TRBJ2-7 | TRBV30 | NA | CAWSGHYEQYF | TGTGCCTGGAGTGGCCACTACGAGCAGTACTTC
NA | 16 | TRBJ2-5 | TRBV7-9 | TRBD2 | CASSLFSGGSGETQYF | TGTGCCAGCAGCTTATTTAGCGGGGGCTCCGGGGAGACCCAGTACTTC
NA | 13 | TRBJ1-2 | TRBV5-6 | NA | CASSLQGNYGYTF | TGTGCCAGCAGCTTACAGGGAAACTATGGCTACACCTTC
NA | 14 | TRBJ2-1 | TRBV7-9 | NA | CASSLVSSYNEQFF | TGTGCCAGCAGCTTAGTTAGCTCCTACAATGAGCAGTTCTTC
NA | 14 | TRBJ2-7 | TRBV19 | TRBD2 | CASSLLAGGLEQYF | TGTGCCAGTAGCCTACTAGCGGGAGGGCTTGAGCAGTACTTC
NA | 17 | TRBJ2-7 | TRBV5-1 | TRBD2 | CASSGRLAGFFSYEQYF | TGCGCCAGCAGCGGGAGACTAGCGGGGTTTTTCTCCTACGAGCAGTACTTC
NA | 15 | TRBJ1-2 | TRBV5-4 | NA | CASSFFQLLNYGYTF | TGTGCCAGCAGCTTTTTCCAGCTCCTTAACTATGGCTACACCTTC
few | 16 | TRBJ2-2 | TRBV6-1 | NA | CASSGGSGARTGELFF | TGTGCCAGCAGTGGGGGTAGCGGAGCGAGGACCGGGGAGCTGTTTTTT
once | 15 | TRBJ1-4 | TRBV6-5 | TRBD1 | CASKYPGQVVEKLFF | TGTGCCAGCAAATACCCGGGACAGGTCGTTGAAAAACTGTTTTTT
NA | 14 | TRBJ1-4 | TRBV28 | NA | CASSFFRANEKLFF | TGTGCCAGCAGTTTTTTTCGAGCCAATGAAAAACTGTTTTTT
NA | 19 | TRBJ2-1 | TRBV30 | NA | CAIKPTGWAFDGIRSEQFF | TGTGCTATCAAACCTACAGGGTGGGCTTTTGATGGGATCCGTAGTGAGCAGTTCTTC
NA | 13 | TRBJ2-3 | TRBV5-4 | NA | CASSPEYTDTQYF | TGTGCCAGCAGCCCCGAGTACACAGATACGCAGTATTTT
NA | 17 | TRBJ2-3 | TRBV5-6 | NA | CASSFWGVGSSTDTQYF | TGTGCCAGCAGCTTTTGGGGGGTAGGCTCCAGCACAGATACGCAGTATTTT
NA | 12 | TRBJ1-2 | TRBV12-3/TRBV12-4 | NA | CASSFHVYGYTF | TGTGCCAGCAGTTTTCACGTCTATGGCTACACCTTC
NA | 14 | TRBJ2-1 | TRBV14 | TRBD2 | CASSQRAGGGEQFF | TGTGCCAGCAGCCAACGAGCGGGAGGGGGTGAGCAGTTCTTC
NA | 17 | TRBJ2-1 | TRBV12-5 | TRBD2 | CASGLVLGLAGGPVLFF | TGTGCTAGTGGTTTGGTACTGGGACTAGCGGGAGGGCCTGTTTTGTTCTTC
NA | 14 | TRBJ2-7 | TRBV24-1 | NA | CATWSPGARYEQYF | TGTGCCACATGGTCCCCGGGGGCGAGATACGAGCAGTACTTC
NA | 13 | TRBJ1-6 | TRBV6-5 | NA | CASPRRTYSPLHF | TGTGCCAGCCCCCGACGGACTTATTCACCCCTCCACTTT
NA | 15 | TRBJ2-7 | TRBV4-1 | TRBD1 | CASSPGQGSSYEQYF | TGCGCCAGCAGCCCGGGACAGGGGAGCTCCTACGAGCAGTACTTC
NA | 14 | TRBJ2-5 | TRBV9 | NA | CASSVDAFQETQYF | TGTGCCAGCAGCGTAGATGCGTTCCAAGAGACCCAGTACTTC
NA | 15 | TRBJ2-1 | TRBV6-6 | TRBD2 | CASSDLAGVYNEQFF | TGTGCCAGCAGTGACCTAGCGGGAGTTTACAATGAGCAGTTCTTC
NA | 13 | TRBJ2-7 | TRBV30 | NA | CAWSSHSSYEQYF | TGTGCCTGGAGTAGTCACAGTTCCTACGAGCAGTACTTC
NA | 14 | TRBJ2-3 | TRBV2 | NA | CASSEAPGTDTQYF | TGTGCCAGCAGTGAAGCCCCCGGAACTGATACGCAGTATTTT
NA | 13 | TRBJ2-1 | TRBV11-2 | NA | CASSLSRENEQFF | TGTGCCAGCAGCCTAAGCCGGGAGAATGAGCAGTTCTTC
few | 12 | TRBJ2-1 | TRBV7-9 | NA | CASSHVPGEQFF | TGTGCCAGCAGCCATGTCCCGGGGGAGCAGTTCTTC
NA | 13 | TRBJ2-7 | TRBV1 | NA | CTSSLHRGDEQYF | TGCACCAGCAGCCTACACAGGGGGGACGAGCAGTACTTC
NA | 14 | TRBJ2-7 | TRBV3-1/TRBV3-2 | NA | CASSSRDKAYEQYF | TGTGCCAGCAGCAGCCGGGACAAAGCCTACGAGCAGTACTTC
NA | 16 | TRBJ1-2 | TRBV19 | NA | CASSIVLQGPLYGYTF | TGTGCCAGTAGTATCGTCTTACAGGGACCTCTCTATGGCTACACCTTC
NA | 9 | TRBJ1-2 | TRBV20-1 | NA | CSASPGYTF | TGCAGTGCTAGCCCGGGCTACACCTTC
NA | 18 | TRBJ2-1 | TRBV21-1 | NA | CASSTFVPFRDSYNEQFF | TGTGCCAGCAGCACCTTCGTGCCGTTTAGGGACTCCTACAATGAGCAGTTCTTC
NA | 14 | TRBJ2-7 | TRBV19 | TRBD2 | CASSMASGPYEQYF | TGTGCCAGTAGTATGGCTAGCGGGCCCTACGAGCAGTACTTC
once | 20 | TRBJ2-3 | TRBV14 | TRBD2 | CASSQANGLPSGIRTDTQYF | TGTGCCAGCAGCCAAGCGAATGGGTTGCCTAGCGGGATTCGTACAGATACGCAGTATTTT
NA | 17 | TRBJ2-7 | TRBV3-1/TRBV3-2 | NA | CASSQDYPGLGPYEQYF | TGTGCCAGCAGCCAAGACTATCCGGGACTGGGACCCTACGAGCAGTACTTC
NA | 13 | TRBJ1-2 | TRBV24-1 | NA | CATSDLDGAGYTF | TGTGCCACCAGTGATTTGGACGGAGCTGGCTACACCTTC
NA | 16 | TRBJ1-2 | TRBV18 | NA | CASSPSPGLRNYGYTF | TGTGCCAGCTCACCATCCCCAGGGCTGCGAAACTATGGCTACACCTTC